A single sample gave rise to the 27 T cell receptor beta chains below, sequenced in a study of response to subunit inactivated influenza vaccine. Each CDR3 protein is one row after TCRdb ran MiXCR on the RT-PCR reads. The data contain around 790,000 distinct CDR3 sequences, less than 25% of them seen just once; the ten biggest clones take up around 9.6%. The sequenced sample was PBMCs from blood, obtained more than 4 days after vaccination. The receptor source for this set is a man aged 45-65 years who received an inactivated influenza vaccine.

This chain uses TRBV18 with TRBJ2-6; no clear D. V was cut by 3 bases and J by 2 bases, with 8 bases left in between. CDR1 and CDR2 from the germline V gene are KGHSH and LQKENI. The CDR3 loop spans 15 amino acids. This chain's CDR3 is CASSPAPAGANVLTF. CDR3 coding DNA: TGTGCCAGCTCACCCGCCCCAGCTGGGGCCAACGTCCTGACTTTC. Looking up the rest from reference TRBV18 and TRBJ2-6 gives the full variable domain: NAGVMQNPRHLVRRRGQEARLRCSPMKGHSHVYWYRQLPEEGLKFMVYLQKENIIDESGMPKERFSAEFPKEGPSILRIQQVVRGDSAAYFCASSPAPAGANVLTFGAGSRLTVL.

In this sample, this clonotype turned up a few times. This chain uses TRBV4-3 with TRBJ2-4, with a tentative D call TRBD2 (6 bases). CDR3 length equals 15 residues. V gave up 1 base and J gave up 3 bases, with 10 bases separating them. The germline gives CDR1 LGHNA, CDR2 YSLEER. The CDR3 DNA reads as TGCGCCAGCAGCCAAGTGTGGGACTTCAAAAACATTCAGTACTTC. Residues: CASSQVWDFKNIQYF.

In its sample, this clonotype was seen once. The chain has TRBV3-1 and TRBJ2-7, with D perhaps matching TRBD1 (6 bases). V dropped 1 base and J dropped 4 bases, with 17 bases sitting between them. There are 16 residues in the CDR3. CDR1 is LGHDT and CDR2 is YNNKEL in the germline V gene (reference sequence). The CDR3 reads CASSQGKDREVYEQYF. The CDR3, as DNA: TGTGCCAGCAGCCAAGGAAAGGACAGAGAGGTGTACGAGCAGTACTTC.

This clonotype was counted at least ten times. The chain links TRBV4-3 to TRBJ2-7, with TRBD1 matching over 11 bases. Unmatched junction bases numbered 8, after V lost 0 bases and J lost 1 base. Germline V gives CDR1 LGHNA, CDR2 YSLEER. CDR3 length: 18 residues. CDR3 sequence: CASSQDLPGTGGSYEQYF. The CDR3 DNA reads TGCGCCAGCAGCCAAGACCTCCCGGGGACAGGGGGGTCCTACGAGCAGTACTTC.

This clonotype was observed at least ten times. The chain couples TRBV5-4 to TRBJ2-3; D is uncertain. Trimming stripped 0 bases from V and 5 bases from J, with 16 bases between. From germline, CDR1 is SGHNT and CDR2 YYREEE (reference sequence). The length of the CDR3 is 16 residues. The chain's CDR3 is CASSLGFARSGDTQYF. The CDR3 nucleotides read TGTGCCAGCAGCTTGGGGTTCGCCCGCTCGGGAGATACGCAGTATTTT.

The chain links TRBV6-5 to TRBJ2-5; D perhaps matches TRBD1 (6 bases). The V and J ends lost 2 bases and 7 bases respectively, with 14 bases between them. Germline CDR1 reads MNHEY; CDR2 reads SVGAGI. This CDR3 has 14 residues. The CDR3 bases are TGTGCCAGCAGTTACAACGGACAGCGAATGACCCAGTACTTC. Amino acid sequence: CASSYNGQRMTQYF.

The genes are TRBV20-1 and TRBJ2-5; 9 bases match TRBD2. V shed 0 bases, J shed 4 bases, and the junction held 6 bases outside the gene matches. The CDR3 extends over 15 amino acids. CDR1 and CDR2 (germline): DFQATT, SNEGSKA (reference sequence). The DNA of the CDR3 is TGCAGTGCTAGAGATTTACTAGCGGGTGGAGAGACCCAGTACTTC. Its translation: CSARDLLAGGETQYF.

This clonotype was seen more than once but under ten times. CDR3 bases: TGCAGTGCTTGCAGGGGGCACGACACCGGGGAGCTGTTTTTT. Encoded protein: CSACRGHDTGELFF. This chain joins TRBV20-1 and TRBJ2-2, with TRBD1 matching 8 bases. This CDR3 has 14 amino acids. Losses at the gene ends were 5 bases for V and 3 bases for J; bases not matched to a gene: 5. The V gene's germline CDR1 is DFQATT and CDR2 SNEGSKA (reference sequence).

A single count supports this clonotype. In DNA, the CDR3 is TGCGCCAGCAGCCAAGAGGGGACCCTAGCGGCCGAGACCCAGTACTTC. It is translated as CASSQEGTLAAETQYF. V gene TRBV4-1 combines with J gene TRBJ2-5, with 7 bases fitting TRBD2. The trim removed 0 bases at V and 5 bases at J, leaving 9 bases unmatched. Germline lookup yields CDR1 MGHRA and CDR2 YSYEKL. The CDR3 sequence is 16 residues long.

This clonotype showed up just a few times. Relative to the germline gene, one junction end is altered; a read error may explain this. This sequence joins TRBV10-3 and TRBJ1-5; weak D call: TRBD1 (5 bases). Germline assignment: CDR1 ENHRY and CDR2 SYGVKD. The CDR3 sequence is 14 residues long. CDR3 coding DNA: TGTGCCATCAGTGACGGTCAGGGCAAACAGCCCCAGCATTTT. This gives the protein CAISDGQGKQPQHF.

This chain joins TRBV27 and TRBJ2-3; a weak D match, TRBD1 (5 bases). Germline V gives CDR1 MNHEY, CDR2 SMNVEV (reference sequence). The V gene lost 0 bases and the J gene lost 1 base, with 11 bases spanning the gap. The CDR3 spans 16 residues. The CDR3 spells CASSLSLQVGTDTQYF. The CDR3 DNA is TGTGCCAGCAGTTTATCGCTACAGGTCGGCACAGATACGCAGTATTTT.

The chain uses TRBV29-1 and TRBJ2-5; unclear D gene. Germline lookup yields CDR1 SQVTM and CDR2 ANQGSEA. CDR3 length: 14 amino acids. Trimming removed 7 bases at V and 2 bases at J, with 17 bases between. Here the CDR3 reads CSALGQLKQETQYF. DNA of the CDR3: TGCAGCGCCCTTGGTCAACTAAAACAAGAGACCCAGTACTTC.

This clonotype came up a few times. This rearrangement joins TRBV20-1 to TRBJ2-4; possibly TRBD1 or TRBD2 for D (5 bases each). Germline lookup yields CDR1 DFQATT and CDR2 SNEGSKA (reference sequence). The CDR3 is 14 amino acids. V was pared by 7 bases and J by 8 bases, with 21 bases between. The CDR3 region is CSVRAGWGGDIQYF. In DNA form, the CDR3 reads TGCAGTGTGAGGGCAGGGTGGGGTGGGGACATTCAGTACTTC.

The CDR3 is CASTSGQAIRADTQYF. CDR3 nucleotide sequence: TGTGCCAGCACCTCTGGACAGGCCATTCGAGCGGATACGCAGTATTTT. The chain uses TRBV25-1 and TRBJ2-3, with TRBD1 matching 7 bases. V lost 7 bases and J lost 6; bases outside the gene matches: 16. The CDR3 contains 16 residues. Germline lookup yields CDR1 MGHDK and CDR2 SYGVNS.

This clonotype came up many times. This sequence joins TRBV24-1 and TRBJ2-3; 7 positions match TRBD1. CDR1 and CDR2 (germline): KGHDR, SFDVKD. V lost 3 bases, J lost 9 bases, and 5 bases stayed unmatched. CDR3 length: 13 amino acids. The CDR3 is CATSDRQGGTQYF. The DNA for the CDR3 is TGTGCCACCAGTGATAGACAGGGTGGGACGCAGTATTTT.

This rearrangement joins TRBV6-5 to TRBJ2-1, with 11 bases that match TRBD2. J lost 8 bases, V lost 0 bases, and 6 bases had no gene match. The CDR3 extends over 16 amino acids. Germline-derived CDR1 and CDR2 are MNHEY and SVGAGI. For the CDR3, the DNA is TGTGCCAGCAGTTACTCTCCACTAGCGGGAGAAGATGAGCAGTTCTTC. Encoded protein: CASSYSPLAGEDEQFF.

The chain joins TRBV9 to TRBJ2-2; D could derive from TRBD1 or TRBD2 (5 bases each). V dropped 0 bases and J dropped 3 bases, with 9 bases sitting between them. CDR3 size: 15 residues. CDR1 is SGDLS and CDR2 is YYNGEE in the germline V gene. The CDR3 bases are TGTGCCAGCAGCGTAGCAGGGACGTACACCGGGGAGCTGTTTTTT. Translation: CASSVAGTYTGELFF.

This chain uses TRBV28 with TRBJ2-7; TRBD2 matches 8 bases. Per germline, CDR1 MDHEN and CDR2 SYDVKM. The CDR3 is 16 amino acids. V was pared by 2 bases and J by 0 bases, with 6 bases of the junction left unmatched. CDR3 residues: CASSLGIAGFSYEQYF. CDR3 nucleotides: TGTGCCAGCAGTTTAGGAATAGCGGGGTTCTCCTACGAGCAGTACTTC.

This chain uses TRBV6-2 or TRBV6-3 with TRBJ2-1; the match to TRBD2 covers 11 bases. After removal of 10 bases from V and 9 bases from J, the junction contained 17 bases not matched to a gene. The CDR3 has 16 amino acids. Germline V CDR1 and CDR2: MNHEY, SVGEGT. The DNA of the CDR3 is TGTGCCACCCTCGGACCGGGACTAGCGGACAGTCGTGAGCAGTTCTTC. This sequence encodes CATLGPGLADSREQFF.

This chain links TRBV28 with TRBJ2-2; either TRBD1 or TRBD2 may supply D (6 bases each). The CDR3 sequence is 16 residues long. The germline V and J ends were trimmed by 7 bases and 6 bases, with 21 bases remaining between them. Germline V CDR1 and CDR2: MDHEN, SYDVKM. The CDR3: CASIVGGSLASGELFF. The CDR3 DNA follows: TGTGCCAGCATCGTAGGGGGGTCCCTTGCCTCCGGGGAGCTGTTTTTT.

The V and J genes are TRBV5-1 and TRBJ2-4; 10 bases fit TRBD1. The V segment lost 4 bases and the J segment 1 base; nucleotides outside the gene matches: 8. Germline V CDR1 and CDR2: SGHRS, YFSETQ. This CDR3 region has 17 residues. The chain's CDR3 is CASSRVPGQGAKNIQYF. CDR3 nucleotides: TGCGCCAGCAGCAGGGTCCCGGGACAGGGGGCCAAAAACATTCAGTACTTC.

The chain joins TRBV12-3 or TRBV12-4 to TRBJ2-7, with no clear D. V was clipped by 3 bases and J by 5 bases, with 5 bases between them. The CDR3 runs to 11 residues. The CDR3 bases are TGTGCCAGCAGTTTTCGGCACGAGCAGTACTTC. Its protein product is CASSFRHEQYF.

This chain uses TRBV20-1 with TRBJ2-5; TRBD2 agrees at 8 bases. The germline gives CDR1 DFQATT, CDR2 SNEGSKA (reference sequence). CDR3 length equals 15 residues. Trimming cost V 3 bases and J 2 bases; bases outside gene matches: 8. The CDR3 loop is CSARGLAGNQETQYF. The CDR3 nucleotides are TGCAGTGCTAGGGGGCTAGCGGGTAATCAAGAGACCCAGTACTTC.

Only a few counts were recorded for this clonotype. This chain connects TRBV10-2 to TRBJ2-1, with D possibly TRBD2 on 5 matching bases. CDR1 is WSHSY and CDR2 is SAAADI in the germline V gene. Trimming took 4 bases from V and 4 from J, leaving 11 bases between them. CDR3 length: 14 residues. The CDR3 sequence is CASSGAASYNEQFF. The CDR3 nucleotides read TGCGCCAGCAGTGGAGCGGCTTCTTACAATGAGCAGTTCTTC.

The rearrangement links TRBV12-3 or TRBV12-4 to TRBJ2-4, with D perhaps matching TRBD1 or TRBD2 (5 bases each). V lost 6 bases and J 0 bases, leaving 18 bases between the germline ends. This CDR3 is built from 17 residues. In DNA, the CDR3 is TGTGCCAGCAGCGACTTTAGGGACGGTAGAGCCAAAAACATTCAGTACTTC. Protein sequence: CASSDFRDGRAKNIQYF.

The chain carries TRBV6-1 and TRBJ1-3; D is undetermined. The CDR3 extends over 14 amino acids. V was trimmed by 4 bases and J by 8 bases, leaving 15 bases between them. From germline, CDR1 is MNHNS and CDR2 SASEGT. For the CDR3, the DNA is TGTGCCAGCAGTGCCCAGATTCCCATGGACACCATATATTTT. Translation gives CASSAQIPMDTIYF.

This clonotype was picked up a small number of times. The chain carries TRBV7-9 and TRBJ1-1, with 11 bases matching TRBD1. Trimming removed 4 bases from V and 13 bases from J; junction bases left unmatched: 2. The germline gives CDR1 SEHNR, CDR2 FQNEAQ (reference sequence). The length of the CDR3 is 11 residues. CDR3: CASSSGQGVFF. The CDR3 bases are TGTGCCAGCAGCTCGGGACAGGGGGTTTTCTTT. Together with reference TRBV7-9 and TRBJ1-1, the CDR3 gives the full variable domain: DTGVSQNPRHKITKRGQNVTFRCDPISEHNRLYWYRQTLGQGPEFLTYFQNEAQLEKSRLLSDRFSAERPKGSFSTLEIQRTEQGDSAMYLCASSSGQGVFFGQGTRLTVV.